These 24 T cell receptor beta chains came from one sample sequenced in a study of HIV-infected patients and healthy controls. MiXCR, applied by TCRdb to the 5' RACE reads, yields one record per CDR3 protein. The table records 60,000 to 75,000 distinct CDR3 sequences, 15% to 20% of them present only once. Sequencing used CD4+ T cells from blood. The receptors were gathered from a human donor in good health.

This clonotype was seen a few times. The chain employs TRBV4-2 and TRBJ1-4, with D unresolved. Germline V lookup: CDR1 LGHNA, CDR2 YNFKEQ. This CDR3 region has 16 residues. Between the trimmed V and J ends, which lost 3 bases and 2 bases, there was a span of 13 bases. The CDR3 DNA reads as TGTGCCAGCAGCCAGCCTGCGGGGATCACTAATGAAAAACTGTTTTTT. It is translated as CASSQPAGITNEKLFF.

This clonotype was picked up a small number of times. This chain connects TRBV10-3 to TRBJ2-7; D is undetermined. The germline CDR1 and CDR2 sequences are ENHRY and SYGVKD. The CDR3 is 12 residues long. Trimming pared 2 bases from V and 6 bases from J, leaving 8 bases between. The CDR3 coding sequence is TGTGCCATCAGTGAGGGTTATAGCGAGCAGTACTTC. As protein: CAISEGYSEQYF.

This clonotype was counted only a few times. The chain is built from TRBV6-2 or TRBV6-3 and TRBJ1-6; D unresolved. This CDR3 has 13 residues. Germline values: CDR1 MNHEY, CDR2 SVGEGT. V lost 7 bases to trimming and J lost 7 bases, with 11 bases between them. The CDR3 reads CASTGGLNSPLHF. CDR3 DNA sequence: TGTGCCAGCACGGGCGGACTCAATTCACCCCTCCACTTT.

This clonotype has only a few counts. This chain joins TRBV12-3 or TRBV12-4 and TRBJ1-1, with D perhaps TRBD1 (6 bases). This CDR3 is built from 14 residues. The V gene lost 5 bases and the J gene lost 5 bases, with 15 bases spanning the gap. The CDR3 DNA follows: TGTGCCAGCAGTCGGACAGCCGGGAGGACTGAAGCTTTCTTT. Encoded protein: CASSRTAGRTEAFF.

This sequence joins TRBV6-2 or TRBV6-3 and TRBJ2-1; D not resolved. Looked up from germline, CDR1 is MNHEY and CDR2 is SVGEGT. CDR3 length: 16 amino acids. The ends were cut back, 7 bases at V and 0 bases at J, with 16 bases in the middle. The CDR3 region is CASNIRAESSYNEQFF. The CDR3 nucleotides read TGTGCCAGCAACATACGGGCGGAAAGCTCCTACAATGAGCAGTTCTTC.

Ten or more counts support this clonotype. The V call is TRBV14, the J call TRBJ2-5, with D possibly matching TRBD2 (7 bases). Germline V lookup: CDR1 SGHDN, CDR2 FVKESK. Between the trimmed V and J ends, which lost 2 bases and 5 bases, there was a span of 24 bases. The CDR3 consists of 18 residues. CDR3 region: CASSQKSRIGGLRETQYF. The CDR3 DNA reads as TGTGCCAGCAGCCAAAAGTCCAGGATCGGGGGGCTTCGGGAGACCCAGTACTTC.

This chain links TRBV27 with TRBJ2-7, with 10 bases aligning to TRBD1. Per germline, CDR1 MNHEY and CDR2 SMNVEV (reference sequence). The V gene end was trimmed by 4 bases and the J gene end by 2 bases; junction bases not matched to a gene: 11. CDR3 length equals 17 residues. This CDR3 is CASSSKPGQGNPYEQYF. CDR3 nucleotides: TGTGCCAGCAGTTCAAAACCGGGACAGGGGAACCCCTACGAGCAGTACTTC.

This clonotype was recorded at least ten times. The CDR3 region is CASSLVGVYNEQFF. As DNA, the CDR3 is TGTGCCAGCAGCTTAGTGGGGGTCTACAATGAGCAGTTCTTC. The V call is TRBV7-2, the J call TRBJ2-1, with D perhaps matching TRBD1 or TRBD2 (5 bases each). V gave up 1 base and J gave up 3 bases, with 7 bases separating them. CDR3 size: 14 residues. Looked up from germline, CDR1 is SGHTA and CDR2 is FQGNSA.

This clonotype showed up many times. This sequence joins TRBV12-3 or TRBV12-4 and TRBJ1-1; weak D call: TRBD1 (6 bases). The CDR3 is 14 amino acids. Trimming cost V 7 bases and J 6 bases, with 18 bases left between them. CDR3 in DNA: TGTGCCAGCACTAATGGGTACAGGGTCGCTGAAGCTTTCTTT. Encoded protein: CASTNGYRVAEAFF.

This clonotype came up many times. The gene calls are TRBV11-2 and TRBJ2-7; weak D call: TRBD1 (5 bases). CDR1 and CDR2 (germline): SGHAT, FQNNGV. The CDR3 loop spans 13 amino acids. V dropped 5 bases and J dropped 6 bases, with 14 bases sitting between them. DNA for the CDR3: TGTGCCAGCAGCCTGGGGCCGCGCACCGAGCAGTACTTC. Amino acid sequence: CASSLGPRTEQYF.

This chain uses TRBV20-1 with TRBJ1-1, with 9 bases identical to TRBD1. J gave up 4 bases and V 1 base, and 4 bases lay outside the gene matches. CDR1 is DFQATT and CDR2 is SNEGSKA in the germline V gene (reference sequence). CDR3 length equals 14 residues. In DNA form, the CDR3 reads TGCAGTGCTAGAGGGGGACAGGGAGTCACTGAAGCTTTCTTT. Amino acid sequence: CSARGGQGVTEAFF.

This clonotype was detected a few times. V gene TRBV7-2 combines with J gene TRBJ1-5; D gene uncertain. This CDR3 comprises 16 residues. The germline V and J ends were trimmed by 1 base and 1 base, with 11 bases remaining between them. In germline, CDR1 is SGHTA, CDR2 FQGNSA. The CDR3 spells CASSLVSWQSNQPQHF. The CDR3 DNA is TGTGCCAGCAGCTTAGTCTCCTGGCAAAGCAATCAGCCCCAGCATTTT.

This clonotype has more than one count but fewer than ten. This sequence joins TRBV30 and TRBJ2-2; TRBD2 is a possible D gene (5 bases). Germline V lookup: CDR1 GTSNPN, CDR2 SVGIG (reference sequence). Trimming took off 2 bases at V and 5 bases at J, with 24 bases between the two ends. The CDR3 runs 18 residues. In DNA form, the CDR3 reads TGTGCCTGGAGTCCCGGGGTTAAGTTTGTGGAGTCAACCGGGGAGCTGTTTTTT. Its translation is CAWSPGVKFVESTGELFF. Filled out from reference TRBV30 and TRBJ2-2, the complete variable domain reads SQTIHQWPATLVQPVGSPLSLECTVEGTSNPNLYWYRQAAGRGLQLLFYSVGIGQISSEVPQNLSASRPQDRQFILSSKKLLLSDSGFYLCAWSPGVKFVESTGELFFGEGSRLTVL.

The chain combines TRBV3-1 with TRBJ2-1, with 9 bases matching TRBD2. Trimming took 1 base from V and 9 from J; bases not matched to a gene: 10. CDR3 size: 16 residues. Per the germline V gene, CDR1 is LGHDT and CDR2 is YNNKEL (reference sequence). CDR3 sequence (DNA): TGTGCCAGCAGCCAAGTCCCTGGCGGGGGGGCCGGTGAGCAGTTCTTC. Translated: CASSQVPGGGAGEQFF.

This clonotype has more than one count but fewer than ten. The chain has TRBV18 and TRBJ1-1; D perhaps matches TRBD1 (5 bases). The CDR3 contains 14 residues. The germline CDR1 and CDR2 sequences are KGHSH and LQKENI. V was clipped by 6 bases and J by 2 bases, with 13 bases between them. The CDR3 DNA reads as TGTGCCAGCTCCCCCCAGGGATCTAACACTGAAGCTTTCTTT. This gives the protein CASSPQGSNTEAFF.

This clonotype was observed many times. This chain uses TRBV6-2 or TRBV6-3 with TRBJ2-3; D might be TRBD1 or TRBD2, each matching 6 bases. The CDR3 covers 16 residues. V lost 5 bases and J lost 3, with 18 bases in between. CDR1 is MNHEY and CDR2 is SVGEGT in the germline V gene. This chain's CDR3 is CASSQGFGGRTDTQYF. The CDR3 DNA sequence: TGTGCCAGCAGTCAGGGTTTCGGGGGCCGGACAGATACGCAGTATTTT.

V is TRBV18 and J is TRBJ1-1; no definite D call. The CDR3 has 19 residues. V was cut by 1 base and J by 1 base, with 22 bases left in between. The germline V gene encodes CDR1 KGHSH and CDR2 LQKENI. CDR3 in amino acids: CASSPLPHSQEVWNTEAFF. CDR3 nucleotide sequence: TGTGCCAGCTCACCACTCCCACATAGCCAAGAGGTATGGAACACTGAAGCTTTCTTT.

The chain couples TRBV12-3 or TRBV12-4 to TRBJ2-1, with D possibly matching TRBD2 (7 bases). CDR3 length equals 16 residues. V lost 6 bases to trimming and J lost 2 bases, with 17 bases between them. Written as DNA, the CDR3 is TGTGCCAGCAGCCCCAGGTGGCGGGGGCCCTACAATGAGCAGTTCTTC. It is translated as CASSPRWRGPYNEQFF.

This chain uses TRBV20-1 with TRBJ2-3; the D gene is possibly TRBD1 (6 bases). The V and J ends lost 0 bases and 2 bases respectively, with 12 bases between them. Germline V CDR1 and CDR2: DFQATT, SNEGSKA (reference sequence). The CDR3 consists of 15 residues. The CDR3 region has the DNA TGCAGTGCTAGAGATCATCGGGACAACACAGATACGCAGTATTTT. Translated: CSARDHRDNTDTQYF.

The CDR3 nucleotides read TGTGCCACCAGTAGAGGGTATGAGCAGTTCTTC. Residues: CATSRGYEQFF. The chain is built from TRBV24-1 and TRBJ2-1; tentatively, D is TRBD2 (5 bases). This CDR3 comprises 11 residues. Germline CDR1 and CDR2: KGHDR and SFDVKD. The germline V and J ends were trimmed by 6 bases and 8 bases, with 7 bases remaining between them.

The rearrangement uses TRBV18 and TRBJ2-1; D not resolved. V lost 3 bases, J lost 5 bases, and 8 bases lay in between. The V gene's germline CDR1 is KGHSH and CDR2 LQKENI. CDR3 size: 13 residues. Written as DNA, the CDR3 is TGTGCCAGCTCACCCCTACCCAACAATGAGCAGTTCTTC. Its protein product is CASSPLPNNEQFF.

In its sample, this clonotype was seen many times. The chain has TRBV12-3 or TRBV12-4 and TRBJ1-1, with D possibly being TRBD1 (6 bases). The CDR3 loop spans 18 amino acids. The V end lost 3 bases, the J end lost 0 bases, and 20 bases lay between the germline ends. Here the CDR3 DNA reads TGTGCCAGCAGTTTTATGGTAGGACAGAGATCTATGAACACTGAAGCTTTCTTT. Translation gives CASSFMVGQRSMNTEAFF.

This clonotype has more than one count but fewer than ten. The V and J genes are TRBV7-9 and TRBJ2-3, with D perhaps assigned TRBD1 or TRBD2 (5 bases each). Germline values: CDR1 SEHNR, CDR2 FQNEAQ (reference sequence). V lost 8 bases, J lost 6 bases, and 15 bases lay in between. The CDR3 length is 13 residues. The CDR3 sequence: CASVTGTSDTQYF. CDR3 bases: TGTGCCAGCGTCACCGGGACGTCCGATACGCAGTATTTT.

The chain carries TRBV2 and TRBJ1-1, with D possibly matching TRBD1 (5 bases). This CDR3 has 14 amino acids. Germline V gives CDR1 SNHLY, CDR2 FYNNEI. Trimming cost V 6 bases and J 7 bases, with 18 bases left between them. The DNA for the CDR3 is TGTGCCAGCAGAATTAGCAGGGAGGCGGTTGAAGCTTTCTTT. Encoded protein: CASRISREAVEAFF.